This TCR beta chain was sequenced in a study of T cell clonotyping in hematopoietic cell transplantation. Samples: about 28 days before transplant, then days 30, 100 and 180 after. TCRdb's copy holds only in-frame clones and misses some; the assay was immunoSEQ multiplex PCR. The table includes 7,000 or so clones, approximately 90% detected once. Looked up from germline, CDR1 is LNHDA and CDR2 is SQIVND (reference sequence). Trimming removed 5 bases from V and 0 bases from J, with 11 bases in between. CDR3 size: 15 residues. Comments on this clone: What it binds is not known.

Overall study findings and caveats: Recipient TCR diversity dropped after transplant; expanded clonotypes rose from day 30 to 180. Higher Inverse Simpson Index values in graft donor and pretransplant recipient predicted broader posttransplant TCR diversity. At the given depth, recipient repertoires were over 95% de novo clonotypes.

This specimen consisted of PBMCs, obtained 30 days after allogeneic stem cell transplant. The receptor was isolated from a female patient aged 50 to 65 who had an allogeneic stem cell transplant from an unrelated donor, so the T cells may come from the graft donor. Some clones in this sample may be carry-over from other donors' samples. This chain links TRBV19 with TRBJ1-3; tentatively, D is TRBD1 (6 bases). The CDR3, as DNA: TGTGCCAGTAGTGACCGGACAGCCTCTGGAAACACCATATATTTT. Translated, it gives CASSDRTASGNTIYF. The variable domain in full, completed from reference TRBV19 and TRBJ1-3, reads DGGITQSPKYLFRKEGQNVTLSCEQNLNHDAMYWYRQDPGQGLRLIYYSQIVNDFQKGDIAEGYSVSREKKESFPLTVTSAQKNPTAFYLCASSDRTASGNTIYFGEGSWLTVV.